The 27 T cell receptor beta chains presented below share a single source sample, sequenced in a study of T cells in Graves' hyperthyroidism and ophthalmopathy. The investigators amplified TCR beta CDR3 regions from RNA transcripts. The HTBI primer set was used in a first-round RT-PCR of the TCR CDR3. Using its own MiXCR run on the multiplex PCR reads, TCRdb lists one record per CDR3 protein. This sample carries roughly 500,000 distinct CDR3 sequences, approximately 25% of them seen once, and the ten largest clones take about 10%. The sequencing sample was made of blood. These receptors came from a woman in her 30s with Graves' ophthalmopathy.

Concerning this clonotype itself: This may be a read error, as it is one base from a much larger clone. The V call is TRBV7-2, the J call TRBJ1-2; 10 positions agree with TRBD1. V lost 6 bases to trimming and J lost 6 bases; unmatched junction nucleotides: 10. This CDR3 has 15 residues. CDR1 is SGHTA and CDR2 is FQGNSA in the germline V gene. The CDR3 sequence is CASRLTGGMIDGYTF. The CDR3 DNA reads as TGTGCCAGCAGGTTGACAGGGGGCATGATCGATGGCTACACCTTC.

This clonotype was seen a handful of times. The CDR3 region is CATSRDTARGSGLHF. CDR3 sequence (DNA): TGTGCCACCAGCAGGGATACCGCAAGGGGGTCGGGCCTCCACTTT. The chain links TRBV15 to TRBJ1-6; possibly TRBD1 for D (6 bases). Germline V gene lookup returns CDR1 LNHNV and CDR2 YYDKDF (reference sequence). The V end was cut by 3 bases, the J end by 15 bases, with 21 bases between. This CDR3 is 15 amino acids long.

This clonotype was found many times. CDR3 region: CASSLQGLFGYTF. The CDR3, as DNA: TGTGCCAGCAGTTTACAGGGACTGTTCGGCTACACCTTC. The chain employs TRBV27 and TRBJ1-2; possible D gene TRBD1, 5 bases. The CDR3 extends over 13 amino acids. Germline CDR1 is MNHEY and CDR2 is SMNVEV (reference sequence). V lost 2 bases, J lost 8 bases, and 12 bases lay in between.

The chain is built from TRBV6-1 and TRBJ1-3, with TRBD1 matching over 9 bases. CDR1 and CDR2 from the germline V gene are MNHNS and SASEGT. J gave up 5 bases and V 5 bases, and 4 bases lay outside the gene matches. This CDR3 region has 14 residues. In nucleotides, the CDR3 is TGTGCCAGCAGTCGGACAGGGGACAGAAACACCATATATTTT. Its protein product is CASSRTGDRNTIYF.

As regards this clonotype: A clone one base away is much larger, so this may be a read error. The J gene is TRBJ2-7, the V gene TRBV2; weak D call: TRBD1 (5 bases). The CDR3 is 14 amino acids. Germline-derived CDR1 and CDR2 are SNHLY and FYNNEI. CDR3 sequence: CVSSEYAGTYEQYF. CDR3 in DNA: TGTGTCAGCAGTGAATATGCAGGGACCTACGAGCAGTACTTC. The variable domain in full, with the rest retrieved from reference TRBV2 and TRBJ2-7, is EPEVTQTPSHQVTQMGQEVILRCVPISNHLYFYWYRQILGQKVEFLVSFYNNEISEKSEIFDDQFSVERPDGSNFTLKIRSTKLEDSAMYFCVSSEYAGTYEQYFGPGTRLTVT.

Many counts were recorded for this clonotype. The chain uses TRBV5-5 and TRBJ2-2, with D uncertain. CDR3 length: 13 amino acids. Per germline, CDR1 SGHKS and CDR2 YYEKEE (reference sequence). Between the trimmed V and J ends, which lost 2 bases and 6 bases, there was a span of 8 bases. CDR3 in DNA: TGTGCCAGCAGCTTTTCCGGGTCCGGGGAGCTGTTTTTT. As protein: CASSFSGSGELFF.

CDR3 loop: CASSPSGDSSYEQYF. The CDR3 DNA reads TGTGCCAGCTCACCAAGTGGGGACAGCTCCTACGAGCAGTACTTC. The chain joins TRBV18 to TRBJ2-7, with 7 nucleotides matching TRBD1. Germline V gene sequence: CDR1 KGHSH, CDR2 LQKENI. V lost 2 bases and J lost 0; bases outside the gene matches: 4. The length of the CDR3 is 15 residues.

This CDR3 reads CASSSDLYEQYF. The CDR3 DNA reads TGTGCCAGCAGCTCGGATCTTTACGAGCAGTACTTC. The chain uses TRBV28 and TRBJ2-7, with D unclear. Trimming removed 6 bases at V and 4 bases at J, with 10 bases between. Germline V gene data show CDR1 as MDHEN and CDR2 as SYDVKM. The CDR3 has 12 amino acids.

This chain links TRBV24-1 with TRBJ2-3; 8 bases align to TRBD1. There are 16 residues in the CDR3. The V gene end was trimmed by 4 bases and the J gene end by 3 bases; junction bases not matched to a gene: 8. Germline V gene lookup returns CDR1 KGHDR and CDR2 SFDVKD. CDR3 loop: CATSDPGTGVTDTQYF. The CDR3 DNA sequence: TGTGCCACCAGTGACCCCGGGACAGGCGTAACAGATACGCAGTATTTT.

The chain uses TRBV12-3 or TRBV12-4 and TRBJ2-7; 8 nucleotides agree with TRBD1. This CDR3 spans 14 amino acids. V dropped 4 bases and J dropped 6; count of bases not matched to a gene: 8. CDR3 sequence reads: CASSYPTGVAEQYF. The CDR3 region has the DNA TGTGCCAGCAGTTACCCGACAGGGGTGGCCGAGCAGTACTTC.

The rearrangement uses TRBV28 and TRBJ2-5; TRBD2 aligns across 10 bases. The CDR3 loop spans 17 amino acids. Losses at the gene ends were 4 bases for V and 3 bases for J; bases not matched to a gene: 11. Germline V CDR1 and CDR2: MDHEN, SYDVKM. In DNA form, the CDR3 reads TGTGCCAGCAGTTCCTGGACTAGCGGTATGGGTAAAGAGACCCAGTACTTC. Its protein product is CASSSWTSGMGKETQYF.

This clonotype has ten or more counts. The chain joins TRBV7-2 to TRBJ1-1; D is perhaps TRBD1 (5 bases). Germline CDR1 reads SGHTA; CDR2 reads FQGNSA. The CDR3 runs 15 residues. Trimming stripped 6 bases from V and 2 bases from J, with 16 bases between. CDR3 residues: CASRPNHRDNTEAFF. CDR3 in DNA: TGTGCCAGCAGACCGAACCACCGGGACAACACTGAAGCTTTCTTT.

The chain has TRBV14 and TRBJ2-7; 8 bases align to TRBD1. Unmatched junction bases numbered 4, after V lost 1 base and J lost 2 bases. This CDR3 has 15 residues. The germline CDR1 and CDR2 sequences are SGHDN and FVKESK. The CDR3: CASSQVRQGTYEQYF. The CDR3 DNA is TGTGCCAGCAGCCAAGTAAGACAGGGGACCTACGAGCAGTACTTC.

In this sample, this clonotype turned up many times. The chain employs TRBV7-2 and TRBJ1-6, with D tentatively TRBD1 (6 bases). The germline V and J ends were trimmed by 3 bases and 11 bases, with 11 bases remaining between them. This CDR3 spans 13 amino acids. The V gene's germline CDR1 is SGHTA and CDR2 FQGNSA. The CDR3 is CASSFNREPPLHF. CDR3 in DNA: TGTGCCAGCAGCTTCAACAGGGAGCCACCCCTCCACTTT. Full variable domain (rest looked up from reference TRBV7-2 and TRBJ1-6): GAGVSQSPSNKVTEKGKDVELRCDPISGHTALYWYRQSLGQGLEFLIYFQGNSAPDKSGLPSDRFSAERTGGSVSTLTIQRTQQEDSAVYLCASSFNREPPLHFGNGTRLTVT.

In its sample, this clonotype was seen a few times. The rearrangement joins TRBV5-1 to TRBJ2-7; tentatively, D is TRBD1 or TRBD2 (6 bases each). Germline CDR1 SGHRS, CDR2 YFSETQ. The CDR3 consists of 15 residues. Trimming removed 4 bases from V and 3 bases from J, with 17 bases in between. As DNA, the CDR3 is TGCGCCAGCAGCCAAGGTACAGGGACTCACTACGAGCAGTACTTC. As protein: CASSQGTGTHYEQYF.

This clonotype was counted at least ten times. The J gene is TRBJ1-1, the V gene TRBV20-1; 9 nucleotides line up with TRBD1. V dropped 6 bases and J dropped 6; count of bases not matched to a gene: 8. The length of the CDR3 is 13 residues. Looked up from germline, CDR1 is DFQATT and CDR2 is SNEGSKA (reference sequence). Written as DNA, the CDR3 is TGCAGTGCAGCCGGGACAGGGACTGCTGAAGCTTTCTTT. It encodes CSAAGTGTAEAFF.

This clonotype was detected many times. V is TRBV7-8 and J is TRBJ2-2; D gene ambiguous. Trimming removed 3 bases from V and 0 bases from J, with 8 bases in between. Germline lookup yields CDR1 SGHVS and CDR2 FQNEAQ. The CDR3 length is 15 residues. CDR3 sequence: CASSLGSSNTGELFF. The CDR3 coding sequence is TGTGCCAGCAGCTTGGGCAGTTCGAACACCGGGGAGCTGTTTTTT.

The chain links TRBV6-2 or TRBV6-3 to TRBJ1-3; 9 bases line up with TRBD1. This CDR3 has 18 amino acids. In germline, CDR1 is MNHEY, CDR2 SVGEGT. V lost 2 bases to trimming and J lost 2 bases; unmatched junction nucleotides: 10. The CDR3 region has the DNA TGTGCCAGCAGTTACCGGGAGGGACAGGGTTCGCCTGGAAACACCATATATTTT. Translating it yields CASSYREGQGSPGNTIYF.

With respect to this clonotype: The junction departs from germline at one end; a sequencing error may be responsible. The chain is built from TRBV11-2 and TRBJ2-5, with D possibly matching TRBD2 (5 bases). The CDR3 is 14 amino acids. The V gene's germline CDR1 is SGHAT and CDR2 FQNNGV. In DNA form, the CDR3 reads TGTGCCAGCAGCTTCCGGACTGTAAAAGAGACCCTGTACTTC. Protein product: CASSFRTVKETLYF. The full variable domain, rest sourced from reference TRBV11-2 and TRBJ2-5, is EAGVAQSPRYKIIEKRQSVAFWCNPISGHATLYWYQQILGQGPKLLIQFQNNGVVDDSQLPKDRFSAERLKGVDSTLKIQPAKLEDSAVYLCASSFRTVKETLYFGPGTRLLVL.

The chain couples TRBV4-3 to TRBJ1-1; D is uncertain. Per germline, CDR1 LGHNA and CDR2 YSLEER. Trimming left V 4 bases short and J 0 bases short, with 12 bases between. This CDR3 contains 15 residues. CDR3 nucleotide sequence: TGCGCCAGCAGCCGCCGGACGGAGATGAACACTGAAGCTTTCTTT. This sequence encodes CASSRRTEMNTEAFF.

This clonotype was recorded many times. V and J are TRBV2 and TRBJ2-5; possibly TRBD1 for D (5 bases). In germline, CDR1 is SNHLY, CDR2 FYNNEI. This CDR3 has 13 residues. V lost 7 bases and J 1 base, leaving 10 bases between the germline ends. This chain's CDR3 is CASIWQGQETQYF. The DNA of the CDR3 is TGTGCCAGCATATGGCAGGGCCAAGAGACCCAGTACTTC.

The genes are TRBV5-1 and TRBJ2-6, with 7 positions matching TRBD1. Germline V gene data show CDR1 as SGHRS and CDR2 as YFSETQ. J gave up 2 bases and V 0 bases, and 8 bases lay outside the gene matches. The CDR3 extends over 18 amino acids. The CDR3 protein is CASSLAGTVVPGANVLTF. The CDR3 bases are TGCGCCAGCAGCTTGGCCGGGACAGTCGTCCCTGGGGCCAACGTCCTGACTTTC.

This clonotype has a count of ten or more. This rearrangement joins TRBV11-1 to TRBJ1-2, with 7 positions matching TRBD1. Germline CDR1 and CDR2: SGHAT and FQDESV (reference sequence). The CDR3 loop spans 16 amino acids. With 4 bases clipped from V and 2 bases from J, the junction kept 10 bases outside the gene matches. In DNA, the CDR3 is TGTGCCAGCAGCTCAAAAGGGACAGATCCCAACTATGGCTACACCTTC. Protein sequence: CASSSKGTDPNYGYTF.

The sample holds a few counts of this clonotype. The junction departs from germline at one end; a sequencing error may be responsible. The chain carries TRBV7-9 and TRBJ1-2; D perhaps matches TRBD1 (6 bases). CDR1 and CDR2 (germline): SEHNR, FQNEAQ (reference sequence). The CDR3 is made up of 12 amino acids. The CDR3 DNA is TGTGCCAGCAGCTTAGTCGAGGGGGGAAAAAGCTTC. It specifies CASSLVEGGKSF. The full variable domain, rest sourced from reference TRBV7-9 and TRBJ1-2, is DTGVSQNPRHKITKRGQNVTFRCDPISEHNRLYWYRQTLGQGPEFLTYFQNEAQLEKSRLLSDRFSAERPKGSFSTLEIQRTEQGDSAMYLCASSLVEGGKSFGSGTRLTVV.

The chain carries TRBV4-2 and TRBJ2-7; D perhaps matches TRBD1 (7 bases). Per the germline V gene, CDR1 is LGHNA and CDR2 is YNFKEQ. The CDR3 is 15 amino acids. V was trimmed by 0 bases and J by 1 base, leaving 10 bases between them. The CDR3 sequence: CASSQEGGQSYEQYF. The CDR3 DNA reads as TGTGCCAGCAGCCAAGAGGGGGGACAGTCCTACGAGCAGTACTTC.

The table lists this clonotype with a few counts. The CDR3 nucleotides are TGTGCCAGCAGCTTCAGACTAGCGGGAGAAAAACAAGAGACCCAGTACTTC. This translates into CASSFRLAGEKQETQYF. This chain connects TRBV7-8 to TRBJ2-5, with TRBD2 matching 12 bases. The CDR3 has 17 amino acids. CDR1 SGHVS and CDR2 FQNEAQ come from the germline V gene. The J segment lost 2 bases and the V segment lost 3 bases, leaving 7 bases of the junction unmatched. Looking up the rest from reference TRBV7-8 and TRBJ2-5 gives the full variable domain: GAGVSQSPRYKVAKRGQDVALRCDPISGHVSLFWYQQALGQGPEFLTYFQNEAQLDKSGLPSDRFFAERPEGSVSTLKIQRTQQEDSAVYLCASSFRLAGEKQETQYFGPGTRLLVL.

The CDR3 DNA reads TGTGCCAGCAGTGAAGTTCGACTAAGCTACGAGCAGTACTTC. Its protein is CASSEVRLSYEQYF. The gene calls are TRBV2 and TRBJ2-7; tentative D call: TRBD2 (5 bases). This CDR3 region has 14 residues. The V gene's germline CDR1 is SNHLY and CDR2 FYNNEI. Trimming took off 1 base at V and 3 bases at J, with 10 bases between the two ends.